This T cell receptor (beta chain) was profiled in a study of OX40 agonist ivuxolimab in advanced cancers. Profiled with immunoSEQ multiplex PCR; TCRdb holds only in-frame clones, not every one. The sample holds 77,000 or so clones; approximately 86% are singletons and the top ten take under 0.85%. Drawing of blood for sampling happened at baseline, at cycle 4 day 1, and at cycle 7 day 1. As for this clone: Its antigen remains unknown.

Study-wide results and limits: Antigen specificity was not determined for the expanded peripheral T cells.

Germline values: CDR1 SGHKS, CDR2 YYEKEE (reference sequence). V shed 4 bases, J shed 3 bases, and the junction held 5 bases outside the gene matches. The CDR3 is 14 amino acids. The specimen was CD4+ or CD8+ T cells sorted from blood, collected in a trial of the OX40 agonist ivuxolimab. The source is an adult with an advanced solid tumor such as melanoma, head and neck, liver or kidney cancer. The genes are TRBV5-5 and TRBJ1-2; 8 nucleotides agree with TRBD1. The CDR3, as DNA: TGTGCCAGCAGCACGGACAGGGACGACTATGGCTACACCTTC. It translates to CASSTDRDDYGYTF. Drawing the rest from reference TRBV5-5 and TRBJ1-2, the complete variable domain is DAGVTQSPTHLIKTRGQQVTLRCSPISGHKSVSWYQQVLGQGPQFIFQYYEKEERGRGNFPDRFSARQFPNYSSELNVNALLLGDSALYLCASSTDRDDYGYTFGSGTRLTVV.